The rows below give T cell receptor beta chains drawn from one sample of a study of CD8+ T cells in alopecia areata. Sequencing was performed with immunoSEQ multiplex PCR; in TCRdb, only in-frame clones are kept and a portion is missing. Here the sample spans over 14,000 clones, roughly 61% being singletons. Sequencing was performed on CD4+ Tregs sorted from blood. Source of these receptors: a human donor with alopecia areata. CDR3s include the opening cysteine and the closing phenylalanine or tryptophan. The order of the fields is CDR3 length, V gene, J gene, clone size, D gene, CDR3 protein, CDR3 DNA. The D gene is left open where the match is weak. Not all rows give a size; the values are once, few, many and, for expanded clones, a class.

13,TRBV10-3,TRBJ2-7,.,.,CAISESTVYEQYF,TGTGCCATCAGTGAGTCGACGGTCTACGAGCAGTACTTC
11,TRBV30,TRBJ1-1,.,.,CAWSARLEAFF,TGTGCCTGGAGTGCCAGACTTGAAGCTTTCTTT
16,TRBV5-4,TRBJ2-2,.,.,CASSIGGSADSGELFF,TGTGCCAGCAGCATTGGGGGGTCTGCGGACTCCGGGGAGCTGTTTTTT
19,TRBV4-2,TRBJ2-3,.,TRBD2,CASSHGTALAGVGFGTQYF,TGTGCCAGCAGCCACGGTACAGCCCTAGCGGGAGTGGGATTTGGGACGCAGTATTTT
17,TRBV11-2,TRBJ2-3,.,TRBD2,CASSLMVGRGISDTQYF,TGTGCCAGCAGCTTAATGGTTGGGAGGGGAATATCAGATACGCAGTATTTT
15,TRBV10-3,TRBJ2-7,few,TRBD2,CAIRDSGRNSYEQYF,TGTGCCATCAGGGACAGCGGGAGGAACTCCTACGAGCAGTACTTC
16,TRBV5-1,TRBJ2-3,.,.,CASSLGGLTPTDTQYF,TGCGCCAGCAGCTTGGGAGGACTGACCCCCACAGATACGCAGTATTTT
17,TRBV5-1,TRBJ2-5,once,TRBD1,CASSLVAQDRGRETQYF,TGCGCCAGCAGCTTGGTGGCGCAGGACAGGGGTCGAGAGACCCAGTACTTC
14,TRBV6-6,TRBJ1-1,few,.,CASSYSRGEPEAFF,TGTGCCAGCAGTTACTCCAGGGGCGAGCCTGAAGCTTTCTTT
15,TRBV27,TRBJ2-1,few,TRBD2,CASRSSGSYDNEQFF,TGTGCCAGCAGGAGTAGCGGGAGTTACGACAATGAGCAGTTCTTC
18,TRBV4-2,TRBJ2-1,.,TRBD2,CASSQDLGSGRKTSEQFF,TGTGCCAGCAGCCAAGATTTGGGTAGCGGGAGAAAAACTAGTGAGCAGTTCTTC
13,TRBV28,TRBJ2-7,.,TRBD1,CASTRTGGYEQYF,TGTGCCAGCACTCGGACAGGGGGCTACGAGCAGTACTTC
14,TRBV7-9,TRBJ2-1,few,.,CASSHDSRYNEQFF,TGTGCCAGCAGCCATGACTCTAGATACAATGAGCAGTTCTTC
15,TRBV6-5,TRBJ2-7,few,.,CASSQTPYSSYEQYF,TGTGCCAGCAGTCAGACTCCTTATTCCTCCTACGAGCAGTACTTC
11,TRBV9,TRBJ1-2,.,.,CASQGGDGYTF,TGTGCCAGCCAAGGTGGGGATGGCTACACCTTC
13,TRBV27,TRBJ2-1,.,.,CASSFLLLGEQFF,TGTGCCAGCAGTTTCTTACTGCTCGGTGAGCAGTTCTTC
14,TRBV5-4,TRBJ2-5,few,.,CASSFIVARETQYF,TGTGCCAGCAGCTTCATAGTAGCCCGTGAGACCCAGTACTTC
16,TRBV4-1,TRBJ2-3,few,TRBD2,CASRQLAGREADTQYF,TGCGCCAGCAGACAACTAGCGGGAAGGGAGGCAGATACGCAGTATTTT
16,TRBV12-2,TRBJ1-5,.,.,CASRPKAGNSNQPQHF,TGTGCAAGTCGCCCAAAGGCAGGGAATTCGAATCAGCCCCAGCATTTT
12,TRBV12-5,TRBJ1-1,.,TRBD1,CASQGVNTEAFF,TGTGCTAGTCAGGGGGTCAACACTGAAGCTTTCTTT
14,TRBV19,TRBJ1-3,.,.,CASSISGNGNTIYF,TGTGCCAGTAGTATATCGGGGAACGGAAACACCATATATTTT
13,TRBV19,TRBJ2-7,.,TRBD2,CASSRTSGYEQYF,TGTGCCAGTAGCCGGACTAGCGGCTACGAGCAGTACTTC
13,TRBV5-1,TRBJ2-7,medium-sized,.,CASSLEQYYEQYF,TGCGCCAGCAGCTTGGAACAATACTACGAGCAGTACTTC
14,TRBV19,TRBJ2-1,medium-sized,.,CASGWGGGHNEQFF,TGTGCCTCCGGCTGGGGTGGAGGGCACAATGAGCAGTTCTTC
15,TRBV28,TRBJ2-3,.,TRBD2,CASKMRGGSTDTQYF,TGTGCCAGCAAGATGCGGGGGGGGAGCACAGATACGCAGTATTTT
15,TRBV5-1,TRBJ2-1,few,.,CASRPPGRELNEQFF,TGCGCCAGCCGACCCCCGGGACGGGAACTAAATGAGCAGTTCTTC